This TCR beta chain was retrieved from a study of shared T cell receptors in the human thymus. Only in-frame clones appear in the TCRdb table, and some are missing; sequencing was by immunoSEQ multiplex PCR. The data show some 640,000 clones, with roughly 86% seen just once and more than 0.009% held by the top ten. Comment on this clone: Other DNA sequences in this specimen translate into the identical CDR3.

With 1 base clipped from V and 4 bases from J, the junction kept 1 base outside the gene matches. This CDR3 has 14 amino acids. CDR1 and CDR2 from the germline V gene are GTSNPN and SVGIG (reference sequence). These data also featured in a second study, about human thymus T cells.

The receptor was isolated from a boy in the first two years of life with a congenital heart defect. Sequenced input: thymocytes. The V and J genes are TRBV30 and TRBJ2-1; 10 nucleotides match TRBD1. The CDR3 region is CAWSGDRGYNEQFF. CDR3 bases: TGTGCCTGGAGTGGGGACAGGGGATACAATGAGCAGTTCTTC.